This paragraph covers one TCR beta chain sequence. This entry comes from a study of blood T cell repertoires in COVID-19. In the study overall: T cells, B-cell-depleted T cells, or PBMCs supplied cDNA or gDNA.

Germline CDR1 LNHNV, CDR2 YYDKDF (reference sequence). V lost 4 bases, J lost 4 bases, and 14 bases stayed unmatched. This CDR3 has 17 residues. In the original workflow: From reference gene primer amplification, estimates of nucleated cell counts were derived. Assay used: immunoSEQ multiplex PCR; TCRdb lists only in-frame clones, some missing. V, J and clone size are taken as reported in that table, and D and trimming were inferred from the DNA itself. This sample has hundreds of thousands of clones; 75% to 90% occur once, and the top ten carry around 2.1%. V is TRBV15 and J is TRBJ2-3; 7 nucleotides agree with TRBD2. This TCR was recovered from a man aged 18 to 29 with active or convalescent COVID-19. Specimen: peripheral blood. The chain's CDR3 is CATSTRTIAGVSDTQYF. The DNA for the CDR3 is TGTGCCACCAGCACAAGGACCATAGCGGGTGTCTCAGATACGCAGTATTTT.